This T cell receptor beta chain was profiled in a study of graft-versus-host responses after intestinal transplantation. Overall study context: Grafts were multivisceral, liver-intestinal, or isolated intestinal. All recipients got anti-thymocyte globulin induction, then tacrolimus and steroids for roughly three years.

To note about this clone: No antigen is known for it.

Here immunoSEQ multiplex PCR was the method, and the copy in TCRdb shows in-frame clones only, minus some. The sample has under 30,000 clones; around 94% are singletons. This CDR3 is 15 amino acids long. V gave up 2 bases and J gave up 6 bases, with 14 bases separating them. Germline-derived CDR1 and CDR2 are MNHEY and SVGAGI. General study results and limits: Allografts carried high graft-versus-host to host-versus-graft clonal ratios in patients having graft-donor T cell macrochimerism. GvH clones were identified in recipient marrow, with some first appearing in ileum or blood.

This receptor was taken from a human patient who received an intestinal transplant, so some T cells may come from the graft donor. This material consisted of PBMCs, taken approximately 32 days after intestinal transplant. The chain joins TRBV6-5 to TRBJ2-1; D is perhaps TRBD1 (5 bases). For the CDR3, the DNA is TGTGCCAGCAGTTACGGGCCAGGGCAAGCCAATGAGCAGTTCTTC. It yields the protein CASSYGPGQANEQFF.